Following are 16 T cell receptor beta chains from one sample sequenced in a study of T cells in localized non-small cell lung cancer. Profiled with immunoSEQ multiplex PCR; TCRdb holds only in-frame clones, not every one. Of around 21,000 clones in the sample, over 85% were seen once. The sequenced sample was peripheral blood, obtained before any cancer treatment. These receptors were taken from a male donor aged 60 or over with stage I squamous cell lung carcinoma.

The chain employs TRBV7-3 and TRBJ2-7; D perhaps matches TRBD2 (5 bases). The V end was cut by 3 bases, the J end by 4 bases, with 13 bases between. The germline gives CDR1 SGHTA, CDR2 FQGTGA. The CDR3 sequence is 14 residues long. The CDR3 loop reads CASSFEGNKYEQYF. CDR3 DNA sequence: TGTGCCAGCAGCTTTGAGGGAAACAAGTACGAGCAGTACTTC.

The rearrangement uses TRBV30 and TRBJ1-2, with 7 positions matching TRBD1. Germline V gene sequence: CDR1 GTSNPN, CDR2 SVGIG (reference sequence). CDR3 size: 14 residues. Losses at the gene ends were 0 bases for V and 7 bases for J; bases not matched to a gene: 8. CDR3 in DNA: TGTGCCTGGAGTGTAAACAGGGGAATTCGTGGCTACACCTTC. Residues: CAWSVNRGIRGYTF.

J is TRBJ1-4 and V is TRBV28; no reliable D call. CDR1 and CDR2 from the germline V gene are MDHEN and SYDVKM. This CDR3 contains 14 residues. The V gene lost 9 bases and the J gene lost 8 bases, with 19 bases spanning the gap. In DNA form, the CDR3 reads TGTGCCAGTGGTACCTCCACCGGCCGGGAAAAACTGTTTTTT. Residues: CASGTSTGREKLFF.

This clone was detected a few times. The chain carries TRBV7-2 and TRBJ1-2; D ambiguous. Germline loops: CDR1 SGHTA, CDR2 FQGNSA. V lost 1 base and J 0 bases, leaving 6 bases between the germline ends. The CDR3 has 14 amino acids. Here the CDR3 reads CASSLDNANYGYTF. CDR3 nucleotides: TGTGCCAGCAGCTTAGACAACGCTAACTATGGCTACACCTTC.

Of note for this clone: At one end, the junction sequence differs from germline, possibly due to a read error. Other DNA sequences in this specimen translate into the identical CDR3. The V and J genes are TRBV4-3 and TRBJ2-3; 12 bases match TRBD2. Germline V CDR1 and CDR2: LGHNA, YSLEER. The CDR3 runs to 17 residues. CDR3 nucleotides: TGCGCCAGTAGCCAGGCCAGCTCTAGCGGGGGGGCAGATACGCAGTATTTT. This translates into CASSQASSSGGADTQYF.

The chain uses TRBV5-1 and TRBJ2-1; a possible D gene is TRBD1 (6 bases). Trimming left V 4 bases short and J 8 bases short, with 13 bases between. Germline-derived CDR1 and CDR2 are SGHRS and YFSETQ. The CDR3 consists of 13 residues. The DNA for the CDR3 is TGCGCCAGCAGCATCCAACAGGGAGATGAGCAGTTCTTC. It yields the protein CASSIQQGDEQFF.

This rearrangement joins TRBV14 to TRBJ1-1, with 7 bases fitting TRBD1. V lost 4 bases and J lost 7; bases outside the gene matches: 6. This CDR3 is built from 13 residues. CDR1 and CDR2 (germline): SGHDN, FVKESK. CDR3 DNA: TGTGCCAGCAGCCCGACAGGGATCAGTGAAGCTTTCTTT. Protein sequence: CASSPTGISEAFF.

The rearrangement joins TRBV18 to TRBJ1-4; weak D call: TRBD1 (5 bases). Between the trimmed V and J ends, which lost 3 bases and 3 bases, there was a span of 17 bases. This CDR3 comprises 17 residues. Germline V gene lookup returns CDR1 KGHSH and CDR2 LQKENI. The CDR3 here is CASSPSLPGPSNEKLFF. CDR3 DNA: TGTGCCAGCTCACCTTCTCTCCCGGGACCCTCTAATGAAAAACTGTTTTTT. The whole variable domain, remainder taken from reference TRBV18 and TRBJ1-4, is NAGVMQNPRHLVRRRGQEARLRCSPMKGHSHVYWYRQLPEEGLKFMVYLQKENIIDESGMPKERFSAEFPKEGPSILRIQQVVRGDSAAYFCASSPSLPGPSNEKLFFGSGTQLSVL.

The chain recombines TRBV19 with TRBJ2-2; D possibly corresponds to TRBD1 (5 bases). The V gene lost 5 bases and the J gene lost 7 bases, with 14 bases spanning the gap. Germline V lookup: CDR1 LNHDA, CDR2 SQIVND (reference sequence). The CDR3 length is 14 residues. CDR3 in amino acids: CASSPNTGFGELFF. The CDR3 DNA reads as TGTGCCAGTAGTCCCAACACAGGTTTCGGGGAGCTGTTTTTT.

This sequence joins TRBV19 and TRBJ2-7; 9 nucleotides align to TRBD1. Germline V CDR1 and CDR2: LNHDA, SQIVND (reference sequence). The CDR3 length is 16 residues. The V segment lost 6 bases and the J segment 6 bases; nucleotides outside the gene matches: 15. CDR3 amino acids: CASSEQGGTGIREQYF. CDR3 DNA: TGTGCCAGTAGCGAACAAGGAGGGACAGGGATTCGCGAGCAGTACTTC.

The J gene is TRBJ1-6, the V gene TRBV5-1, with no clear D. The length of the CDR3 is 15 residues. Germline V gene sequence: CDR1 SGHRS, CDR2 YFSETQ. Trimming stripped 0 bases from V and 5 bases from J, with 9 bases between. CDR3: CASSLVGLNNSPLHF. The CDR3 DNA sequence: TGCGCCAGCAGCTTGGTTGGCTTAAATAATTCACCCCTCCACTTT.

The chain recombines TRBV2 with TRBJ2-3; D gene ambiguous. Trimming pared 5 bases from V and 0 bases from J, leaving 12 bases between. Germline V gives CDR1 SNHLY, CDR2 FYNNEI. The CDR3 is 15 amino acids. CDR3 DNA: TGTGCCAGCAGTCCCTTCCAGCTAAGCACAGATACGCAGTATTTT. This codes for CASSPFQLSTDTQYF. Full variable domain (outside the CDR3, taken from reference TRBV2 and TRBJ2-3): EPEVTQTPSHQVTQMGQEVILRCVPISNHLYFYWYRQILGQKVEFLVSFYNNEISEKSEIFDDQFSVERPDGSNFTLKIRSTKLEDSAMYFCASSPFQLSTDTQYFGPGTRLTVL.

This clone was counted between two and nine times. The V call is TRBV5-4, the J call TRBJ1-1; 10 nucleotides agree with TRBD1. Per the germline V gene, CDR1 is SGHNT and CDR2 is YYREEE (reference sequence). With 7 bases clipped from V and 3 bases from J, the junction kept 9 bases outside the gene matches. CDR3 length equals 15 residues. This chain's CDR3 is CASRRGGTGDTEAFF. The DNA of the CDR3 is TGTGCCAGCCGGAGGGGCGGGACAGGGGACACTGAAGCTTTCTTT.

V is TRBV5-1 and J is TRBJ2-5; the match to TRBD2 covers 10 bases. The CDR3 is 16 amino acids. V dropped 4 bases and J dropped 4; count of bases not matched to a gene: 10. Germline V gene sequence: CDR1 SGHRS, CDR2 YFSETQ. The DNA for the CDR3 is TGCGCCAGCAGCGCCAATAGCGGGGGGACGGGAGAGACCCAGTACTTC. Residues: CASSANSGGTGETQYF.

The rearrangement uses TRBV6-5 and TRBJ1-2, with TRBD1 as a possible D gene (6 bases). The germline CDR1 and CDR2 sequences are MNHEY and SVGAGI. This CDR3 is 15 amino acids long. Trimming shortened V by 0 bases and J by 4 bases, and 12 bases separated the two germline ends. The CDR3 region is CASSYSRGLGYGYTF. CDR3 DNA: TGTGCCAGCAGTTACTCGAGGGGGTTGGGCTATGGCTACACCTTC.

The chain links TRBV14 to TRBJ1-2; possibly TRBD1 for D (5 bases). Germline CDR1 SGHDN, CDR2 FVKESK. Trimming pared 1 base from V and 2 bases from J, leaving 8 bases between. The CDR3 contains 14 residues. CDR3 sequence: CASSQAGENYGYTF. In DNA form, the CDR3 reads TGTGCCAGCAGCCAAGCGGGGGAGAACTATGGCTACACCTTC.